The subject of this entry is one T cell receptor (beta chain). V was cut by 2 bases and J by 6 bases, with 19 bases left in between. This CDR3 region has 15 residues. In germline, CDR1 is GTSNPN, CDR2 SVGIG (reference sequence). The data belong to a study of T cell changes during pregnancy in multiple sclerosis. Data came from immunoSEQ multiplex PCR; TCRdb stores just in-frame clones and leaves some out. The profile covers under 80,000 clones, with around 94% appearing a single time and about 0.6% taken by the ten largest. The source of this sequence is a female donor with multiple sclerosis, enrolled in a pregnancy study. Sample: peripheral blood, taken in the third trimester of pregnancy. The chain links TRBV30 to TRBJ1-2; a possible D gene is TRBD1 (5 bases). CDR3 in DNA: TGTGCCTGGAGTCTTGAAGCCTACAGGCCCCATGGCTACACCTTC. Its translation: CAWSLEAYRPHGYTF.